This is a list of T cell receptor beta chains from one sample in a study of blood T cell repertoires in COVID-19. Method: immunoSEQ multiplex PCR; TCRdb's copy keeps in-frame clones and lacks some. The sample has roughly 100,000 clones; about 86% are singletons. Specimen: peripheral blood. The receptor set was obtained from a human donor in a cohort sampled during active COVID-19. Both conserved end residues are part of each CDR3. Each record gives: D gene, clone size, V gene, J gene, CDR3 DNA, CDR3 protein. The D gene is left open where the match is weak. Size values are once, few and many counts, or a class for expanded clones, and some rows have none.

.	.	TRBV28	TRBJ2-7	TGTGCCAGCAGTTTACAATACCGGGACTCCGAGCAGTACTTC	CASSLQYRDSEQYF
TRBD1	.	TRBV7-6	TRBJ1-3	TGTGCCAGCAGCATCCGGGACAGGGGGCTCTCTGGAAACACCATATATTTT	CASSIRDRGLSGNTIYF
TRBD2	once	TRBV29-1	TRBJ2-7	TGCAGCGTGGGCCCCCGGGAGGTAGAGAACGAGCAGTACTTC	CSVGPREVENEQYF
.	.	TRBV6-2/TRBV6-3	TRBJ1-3	TGTGCCAGCAGTCCAAGAGGTCCCGGGGGAAACACCATATATTTT	CASSPRGPGGNTIYF
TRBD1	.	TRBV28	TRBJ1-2	TGTGCCAGCATTCGGACAGGGCCTGCCTATGGCTACACCTTC	CASIRTGPAYGYTF
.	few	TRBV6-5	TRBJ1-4	TGTGCCAGCAGTTACCAGGGGAAGGCTAATGAAAAACTGTTTTTT	CASSYQGKANEKLFF
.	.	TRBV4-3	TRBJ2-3	TGCGCCAGCAGCCAAGAAAGGTCCCTAGATGTCACAGATACGCAGTATTTT	CASSQERSLDVTDTQYF
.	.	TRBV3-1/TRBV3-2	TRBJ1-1	TGTGCCAGCAGCCAACCTCAAATGGCCATGAACACTGAAGCTTTCTTT	CASSQPQMAMNTEAFF
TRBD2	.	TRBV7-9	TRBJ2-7	TGTGCCAGCAGCTTGGTTGGACTAGCGGACGAGCAGTACTTC	CASSLVGLADEQYF
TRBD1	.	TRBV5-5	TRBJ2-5	TGTGCCAGCAGCTTCGGGACAGGGGTATCGGAGACCCAGTACTTC	CASSFGTGVSETQYF
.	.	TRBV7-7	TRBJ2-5	TGTGCCAGCAGCTTATCGGGGAGGCCCGGGGAGACCCAGTACTTC	CASSLSGRPGETQYF
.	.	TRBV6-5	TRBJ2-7	TGTGCCAGCACCTTTGACCGAGGCACGGGCGAGCAGTACTTC	CASTFDRGTGEQYF
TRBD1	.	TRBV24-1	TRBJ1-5	TGTGCCACCAGTGATCCACAGGGGAATCAGCCCCAGCATTTT	CATSDPQGNQPQHF
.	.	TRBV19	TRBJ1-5	TGTGCCAGTACGGGAGGCGGCAATCAGCCCCAGCATTTT	CASTGGGNQPQHF
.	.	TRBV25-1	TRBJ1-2	TGTGCCAGCAGTGGTCTCGGGATCTATGGCTACACCTTC	CASSGLGIYGYTF
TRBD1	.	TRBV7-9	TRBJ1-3	TGTGCCAGCACCTTGCCCACAGGGGTAGATTTTGGAAACACCATATATTTT	CASTLPTGVDFGNTIYF
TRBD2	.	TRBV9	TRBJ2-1	TGTGCCAGCAGCGGCGGACTAGCGGGAGTCAATGAGCAGTTCTTC	CASSGGLAGVNEQFF
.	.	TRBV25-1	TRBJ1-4	TGTGCCAGCAGTGAAGGCTGGGAGGGGGAAAAACTGTTTTTT	CASSEGWEGEKLFF
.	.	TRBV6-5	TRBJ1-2	TGTGCCAGCAGTTACGGCGGGGCGGCCAACGAGGATGGCTACACCTTC	CASSYGGAANEDGYTF
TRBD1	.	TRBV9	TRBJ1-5	TGTGCCAGCAGCGTAGAGTGGGACAGGTCGCAGCCCCAGCATTTT	CASSVEWDRSQPQHF
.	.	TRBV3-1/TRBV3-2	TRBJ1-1	TGTGCCAGCAGCCCCGGCGGGTGGACTGAAGCTTTCTTT	CASSPGGWTEAFF
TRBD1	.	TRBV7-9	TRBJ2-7	TGTGCCAGCAGCTTAGCCCGGGACAGGGCCTACGAGCAGTACTTC	CASSLARDRAYEQYF
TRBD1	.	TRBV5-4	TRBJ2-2	TGTGCCAGTACTACCCCGGGACAGGGAGGCGGGGAGCTGTTTTTT	CASTTPGQGGGELFF
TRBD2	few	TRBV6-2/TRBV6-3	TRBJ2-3	TGTGCCAGCAGTTACTCCACTAGCGGGAGGACCCTCACAGATACGCAGTATTTT	CASSYSTSGRTLTDTQYF
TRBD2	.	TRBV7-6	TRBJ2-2	TGTGCCAGCAGCTTAAGGGGACTAGCGGGGAACACCGGGGAGCTGTTTTTT	CASSLRGLAGNTGELFF
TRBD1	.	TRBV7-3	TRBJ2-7	TGTGCCAGCAGCTTAAAGGTCCGGGACAGGGTATACGAGCAGTACTTC	CASSLKVRDRVYEQYF
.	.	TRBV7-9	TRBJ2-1	TGTGCCAGCATCCCTCGGATAGGGGTTGACGGTGGTGAGCAGTTCTTC	CASIPRIGVDGGEQFF
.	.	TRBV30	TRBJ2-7	TGTGCCTGGAGTCTGAGATACGAGCAGTACTTC	CAWSLRYEQYF
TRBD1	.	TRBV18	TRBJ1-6	TGTGCCAGCTCCCCGGGACAGTTGGTTAATTCACCCCTCCACTTT	CASSPGQLVNSPLHF
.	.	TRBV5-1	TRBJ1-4	TGCGCCAGCAGCCCGGGCGGGGCCCGCCCTAATGAAAAACTGTTTTTT	CASSPGGARPNEKLFF
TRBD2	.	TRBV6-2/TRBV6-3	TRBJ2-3	TGTGCCAGCAGTATGGGACTAGCGATTCGCACAGATACGCAGTATTTT	CASSMGLAIRTDTQYF
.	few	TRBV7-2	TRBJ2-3	TGTGCCAGCAGCTCCCCGCCCGGGGGTACGCAGTATTTT	CASSSPPGGTQYF
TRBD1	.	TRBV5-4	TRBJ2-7	TGTGCCAGCAGCTTTGGAAGGGGGCGATCGCTCTACGAGCAGTACTTC	CASSFGRGRSLYEQYF
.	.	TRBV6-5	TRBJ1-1	TGTGCCAGTCCTCTAACTCGGGGGACTGAAGCTTTCTTT	CASPLTRGTEAFF
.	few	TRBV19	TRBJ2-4	TGTGCCAGTAGTACAGGGTTTGGGATGGCCAAAAACATTCAGTACTTC	CASSTGFGMAKNIQYF
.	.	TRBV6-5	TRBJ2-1	TGTGCCAGCAGAAGTTTTAGCGGAAACTACAATGAGCAGTTCTTC	CASRSFSGNYNEQFF
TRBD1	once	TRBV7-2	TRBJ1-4	TGTGCCAGCAGCTTAGGACAGGGTGGGTTGGAAAAACTGTTTTTT	CASSLGQGGLEKLFF
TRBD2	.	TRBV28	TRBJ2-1	TGTGCCAGCAGTTTATATCTGTATCGGGCTAGCGGGGGCAATGAGCAGTTCTTC	CASSLYLYRASGGNEQFF
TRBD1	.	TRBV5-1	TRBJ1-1	TGCGCCAGCAGCTTGGGGGGACAGGGAGATACTGAAGCTTTCTTT	CASSLGGQGDTEAFF
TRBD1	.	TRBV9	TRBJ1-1	TGTGCCAGCAGCGGACCCGACAGGGCTCTTGCTTTCTTT	CASSGPDRALAFF
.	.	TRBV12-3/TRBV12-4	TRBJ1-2	TGTGCCAGCAGTTTAACAGTCTATGGCTACACCTTC	CASSLTVYGYTF
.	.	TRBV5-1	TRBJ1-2	TGCGCCAGCAACCCCGGCGGGGGGGTAAAGGGCTACACCTTC	CASNPGGGVKGYTF
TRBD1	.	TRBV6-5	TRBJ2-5	TGTGCCAGCAGACGTGACAGGGGAGGAGAGACCCAGTACTTC	CASRRDRGGETQYF
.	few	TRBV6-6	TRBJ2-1	TGTGCCAGCAGTTACTCCGGGGACAACGATGAGCAGTTCTTC	CASSYSGDNDEQFF
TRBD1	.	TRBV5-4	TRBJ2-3	TGTGCCAGCAGCTTGGACAGGGGGCTCACAGATACGCAGTATTTT	CASSLDRGLTDTQYF
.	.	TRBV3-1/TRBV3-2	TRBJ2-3	TGTGCCAGCAGCCAAGGCATTGCGGGCGCAGATACGCAGTATTTT	CASSQGIAGADTQYF
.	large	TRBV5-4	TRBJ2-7	TGTGCCAGCAGCTTGAACCCGGACGAGCAGTACTTC	CASSLNPDEQYF
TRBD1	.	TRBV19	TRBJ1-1	TGTGCCAGTAGTATAGTAGGAACAGGGGGCCGCTCTGAAGCTTTCTTT	CASSIVGTGGRSEAFF
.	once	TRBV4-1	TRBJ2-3	TGCGCCAGCAGCCAAGGGGCCACGTTTATGTATACAGATACGCAGTATTTT	CASSQGATFMYTDTQYF
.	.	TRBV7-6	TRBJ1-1	TGTGCCAGCAGCCAATCAAACAGGGAATCAACTGAAGCTTTCTTT	CASSQSNRESTEAFF
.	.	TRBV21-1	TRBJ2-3	TGTGCCAGCAGCAAAGGTGGACAGGGCATACTAACTAGCACAGATACGCAGTATTTT	CASSKGGQGILTSTDTQYF
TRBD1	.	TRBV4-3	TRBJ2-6	TGCGCCAGCAGCCAGGTAGGGGGCTGGGCCAACGTCCTGACTTTC	CASSQVGGWANVLTF
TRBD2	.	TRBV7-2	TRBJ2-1	TGTGCCAGCAGCTCCGGACTAGCGGGAGGCAATGAGCAGTTCTTC	CASSSGLAGGNEQFF
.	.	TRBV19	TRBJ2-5	TGTGCCAGTAGTATTAGGCTGAGAGGGTTCGAGACCCAGTACTTC	CASSIRLRGFETQYF